The 17 T cell receptor beta chains below were found in one sample sequenced in a study of T cells in Graves' hyperthyroidism and ophthalmopathy. Researchers amplified the TCR beta CDR3 regions from RNA transcripts. The HTBI primer set was used in a first-round RT-PCR of the TCR CDR3. TCRdb reanalysed the multiplex PCR reads using MiXCR and keeps one entry per CDR3 protein. This table holds hundreds of thousands of distinct CDR3 sequences, roughly 15% found once. Sequencing was carried out using blood. These receptors were obtained from a young woman with Graves' hyperthyroidism.

The chain joins TRBV5-4 to TRBJ2-5; the D is unclear. The CDR3 sequence is 16 residues long. Germline V gene sequence: CDR1 SGHNT, CDR2 YYREEE (reference sequence). V lost 0 bases and J lost 4, with 16 bases in between. CDR3 residues: CASSLARSASLETQYF. CDR3 sequence (DNA): TGTGCCAGCAGCTTGGCCAGGTCGGCTTCGTTAGAGACCCAGTACTTC. The entire variable domain, with the rest obtained from reference TRBV5-4 and TRBJ2-5, is as follows: ETGVTQSPTHLIKTRGQQVTLRCSSQSGHNTVSWYQQALGQGPQFIFQYYREEENGRGNFPPRFSGLQFPNYSSELNVNALELDDSALYLCASSLARSASLETQYFGPGTRLLVL.

In this sample, this clonotype turned up a few times. The V call is TRBV4-3, the J call TRBJ2-1; D not certain. The V gene lost 0 bases and the J gene lost 2 bases, with 14 bases spanning the gap. This CDR3 comprises 17 residues. Germline V CDR1 and CDR2: LGHNA, YSLEER. The CDR3 DNA is TGCGCCAGCAGCCAAGATCGTCAAGCCGTCCCCTACAATGAGCAGTTCTTC. Its translation: CASSQDRQAVPYNEQFF.

This clonotype showed up just a few times. The J gene is TRBJ2-2, the V gene TRBV7-2; D is undetermined. The CDR3 has 14 amino acids. V was clipped by 5 bases and J by 8 bases, with 15 bases between them. Germline loops: CDR1 SGHTA, CDR2 FQGNSA. CDR3 bases: TGTGCCAGCAGCCCCCTACGTACGGCGGGGGAGCTGTTTTTT. It specifies CASSPLRTAGELFF.

About this clonotype itself: A much larger clone is a single base away; this may be a read error. The chain couples TRBV5-1 to TRBJ2-7; D not resolved. Germline-derived CDR1 and CDR2 are SGHRS and YFSETQ. The CDR3 is made up of 13 amino acids. Trimming took 3 bases from V and 2 from J, leaving 9 bases between them. The CDR3 protein is CASSSDFPYEQYF. In nucleotides, the CDR3 is TGCGCCAGCAGCTCAGATTTTCCCTACGAGCAGTACTTC.

This clonotype was observed a few times. The chain employs TRBV14 and TRBJ2-5; D ambiguous. This CDR3 has 13 residues. CDR1 and CDR2 from the germline V gene are SGHDN and FVKESK. The V and J ends lost 3 bases and 6 bases respectively, with 11 bases between them. The CDR3 loop reads CASSQGTGKTQYF. The CDR3 DNA follows: TGTGCCAGCAGCCAGGGAACCGGAAAGACCCAGTACTTC.

This clonotype appeared many times. The chain links TRBV7-2 to TRBJ2-1, with D unclear. The CDR3 is made up of 14 amino acids. V lost 0 bases to trimming and J lost 6 bases, with 9 bases between them. Germline V gives CDR1 SGHTA, CDR2 FQGNSA. CDR3 sequence (DNA): TGTGCCAGCAGCTTAGCGCAGTTAACCAATGAGCAGTTCTTC. This gives the protein CASSLAQLTNEQFF.

The V gene is TRBV6-6, the J gene TRBJ2-2, with a weak D call TRBD2 (7 bases). This CDR3 spans 18 amino acids. V was cut by 2 bases and J by 5 bases, with 21 bases left in between. Germline loops: CDR1 MNHNY, CDR2 SVGAGI (reference sequence). CDR3 sequence: CASSYGGAFGGLTGELFF. The CDR3 DNA reads TGTGCCAGCAGTTACGGGGGGGCGTTTGGGGGGCTTACCGGGGAGCTGTTTTTT.

This clonotype was recorded at least ten times. The chain links TRBV18 to TRBJ2-1; 14 nucleotides match TRBD2. The CDR3 extends over 16 amino acids. CDR1 is KGHSH, CDR2 LQKENI, per germline. The V segment lost 3 bases and the J segment 9 bases; nucleotides outside the gene matches: 7. The CDR3 protein is CASSPEGLAGVGEQFF. As DNA, the CDR3 is TGTGCCAGCTCACCGGAGGGACTAGCGGGAGTCGGTGAGCAGTTCTTC.

Only a few counts were recorded for this clonotype. The chain combines TRBV12-3 or TRBV12-4 with TRBJ2-7; 16 nucleotides agree with TRBD2. There are 18 residues in the CDR3. Trimming cost V 6 bases and J 1 base; bases outside gene matches: 9. The CDR3 region is CASSPGLAGGDRSYEQYF. DNA for the CDR3: TGTGCCAGCAGCCCGGGACTAGCGGGAGGGGATCGTTCCTACGAGCAGTACTTC.

This clonotype was recorded at least ten times. V and J are TRBV7-9 and TRBJ2-7, with 9 positions matching TRBD1. Per the germline V gene, CDR1 is SEHNR and CDR2 is FQNEAQ (reference sequence). This CDR3 spans 16 amino acids. Trimming at V came to 1 base and at J to 3 bases, leaving 7 bases not matched to a gene. The CDR3 coding sequence is TGTGCCAGCAGCTTAGTTTTCGGGACAGGGAGCTACGAGCAGTACTTC. Protein sequence: CASSLVFGTGSYEQYF.

The DNA for the CDR3 is TGTGCCAGCAGCGGAGGCGGAGGGGCCTCCTACGAGCAGTACTTC. It specifies CASSGGGGASYEQYF. The chain is built from TRBV9 and TRBJ2-7; maybe TRBD2 (6 bases). CDR1 is SGDLS, CDR2 YYNGEE, per germline. The ends were cut back, 3 bases at V and 0 bases at J, with 13 bases in the middle. This CDR3 is built from 15 residues.

This clonotype was detected a few times. The V and J genes are TRBV7-3 and TRBJ2-2; D is undetermined. CDR1 and CDR2 (germline): SGHTA, FQGTGA. V lost 5 bases and J 3 bases, leaving 13 bases between the germline ends. CDR3 length: 15 residues. CDR3 loop: CASSPGAAYTGELFF. For the CDR3, the DNA is TGTGCCAGCAGCCCGGGTGCGGCGTACACCGGGGAGCTGTTTTTT.

This clonotype appeared a few times. The chain combines TRBV15 with TRBJ2-1; D not resolved. The CDR3 has 13 residues. Trimming removed 1 base at V and 3 bases at J, with 4 bases between. The V gene's germline CDR1 is LNHNV and CDR2 YYDKDF (reference sequence). CDR3 nucleotides: TGTGCCACCAGCAGAGTGGGCTACAATGAGCAGTTCTTC. Its protein product is CATSRVGYNEQFF.

This clonotype was seen at least ten times. This rearrangement joins TRBV20-1 to TRBJ1-2, with a weak D call TRBD1 (5 bases). Germline CDR1 is DFQATT and CDR2 is SNEGSKA (reference sequence). The CDR3 contains 14 residues. Trimming removed 2 bases at V and 0 bases at J, with 10 bases between. As DNA, the CDR3 is TGCAGTGCTAGACCCACGACAGCTAACTATGGCTACACCTTC. Amino acids: CSARPTTANYGYTF.

The chain combines TRBV12-3 or TRBV12-4 with TRBJ1-5, with TRBD1 matching over 7 bases. CDR3 length: 18 residues. The V gene end was trimmed by 6 bases and the J gene end by 0 bases; junction bases not matched to a gene: 14. The CDR3 region is CASSPRTGRTDSNQPQHF. CDR3 coding DNA: TGTGCCAGCAGCCCAAGGACAGGAAGAACCGATAGCAATCAGCCCCAGCATTTT.

The genes are TRBV28 and TRBJ2-5; D uncertain. The V end lost 9 bases, the J end lost 4 bases, and 15 bases lay between the germline ends. CDR3 length equals 13 residues. The germline CDR1 and CDR2 sequences are MDHEN and SYDVKM. The CDR3 DNA sequence: TGTGCCAGTGTTCCTTCTGGGATAGAGACCCAGTACTTC. It is translated as CASVPSGIETQYF.

The table lists this clonotype with a few counts. The chain recombines TRBV6-2 or TRBV6-3 with TRBJ2-6; no definite D call. Germline V gene data show CDR1 as MNHEY and CDR2 as SVGEGT. With 6 bases removed from V and 4 bases from J, the gap between germline ends came to 7 bases. The CDR3 totals 13 residues. This chain's CDR3 is CASRAPGANVLTF. The CDR3 coding sequence is TGTGCCAGCAGAGCCCCAGGGGCCAACGTCCTGACTTTC.